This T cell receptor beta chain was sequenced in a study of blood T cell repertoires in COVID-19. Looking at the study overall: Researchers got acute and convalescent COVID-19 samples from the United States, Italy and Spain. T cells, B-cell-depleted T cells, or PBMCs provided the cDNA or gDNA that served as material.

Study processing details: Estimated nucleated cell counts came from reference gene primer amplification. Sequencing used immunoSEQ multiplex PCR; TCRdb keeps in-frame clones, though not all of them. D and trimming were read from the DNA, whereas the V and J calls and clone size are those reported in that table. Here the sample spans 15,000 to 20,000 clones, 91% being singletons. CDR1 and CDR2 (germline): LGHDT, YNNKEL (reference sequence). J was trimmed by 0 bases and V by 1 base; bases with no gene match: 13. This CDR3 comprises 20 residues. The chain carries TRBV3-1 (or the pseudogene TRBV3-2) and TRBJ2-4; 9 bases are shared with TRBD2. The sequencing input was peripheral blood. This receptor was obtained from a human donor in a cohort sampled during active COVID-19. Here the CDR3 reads CASSQGGPGLADLAKNIQYF. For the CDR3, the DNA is TGTGCCAGCAGCCAAGGCGGTCCGGGACTAGCAGATCTAGCCAAAAACATTCAGTACTTC.